These T cell receptor beta chains were read from a single sample in a study of OX40 agonist ivuxolimab in advanced cancers. Repertoires were generated with immunoSEQ multiplex PCR, while TCRdb's copy carries only in-frame clones and drops some. Among roughly 72,000 clones listed, 81% were seen once. The material sequenced was CD4+ or CD8+ T cells sorted from blood, taken in a trial of the OX40 agonist ivuxolimab. These receptors were obtained from an adult with an advanced solid tumor such as melanoma, head and neck, liver or kidney cancer. The CDR3 runs from the conserved cysteine through the conserved F or W. A D gene is named only where the DNA matches it firmly. Rows give clone size only sometimes, using once, few, many, or a class for an expanded clone.

TGTGCCACCAGCAGATCCGCGGAAGGGGAGCCCCATCACTACGAGCAGTACTTC CATSRSAEGEPHHYEQYF NA TRBJ2-7 TRBV15 NA
TGTGCCAGTAGTATCAGGACCGACACTAATGAAAAACTGTTTTTT CASSIRTDTNEKLFF NA TRBJ1-4 TRBV19 NA
TGTGCTAGTGGTTTGGGAGGGCGCAGTCCTCTATACACAGATACGCAGTATTTT CASGLGGRSPLYTDTQYF NA TRBJ2-3 TRBV12-5 NA
TGTGCCAGCAGTCGGGCGGGAGGGCCCTACAATGAGCAGTTCTTC CASSRAGGPYNEQFF NA TRBJ2-1 TRBV2 TRBD2
TGCGCCAGCAGCCCCGAGGACCTAAATGAAAAACTGTTTTTT CASSPEDLNEKLFF NA TRBJ1-4 TRBV5-1 NA
TGCGCCAGCAGTTCACAGGGCGAGCAGTACTTC CASSSQGEQYF NA TRBJ2-7 TRBV10-2 NA
TGTGCCAGCAGCTCGGGACAGGCCTACAATGAGCAGTTCTTC CASSSGQAYNEQFF few TRBJ2-1 TRBV6-1 TRBD1
TGTGCCAGTAGTATTTTTGGACAGGTAACAGATACGCAGTATTTT CASSIFGQVTDTQYF NA TRBJ2-3 TRBV19 TRBD1
TGTGCCAGCAGCTGGGGGGTGGTTGGCTACACCTTC CASSWGVVGYTF NA TRBJ1-2 TRBV6-1 NA
TGTGCCAGCAGACCCACGGGTTCTGGAAACACCATATATTTT CASRPTGSGNTIYF NA TRBJ1-3 TRBV2 NA
TGTGCCAGCAGCTTAGACGCTAGCGGGATTTTTTACGAGCAGTACTTC CASSLDASGIFYEQYF NA TRBJ2-7 TRBV11-2 TRBD2
TGTGCCAGCAGCGTAGCTGCGGGGGGTTCCTACAATGAGCAGTTCTTC CASSVAAGGSYNEQFF once TRBJ2-1 TRBV9 TRBD2
TGTGCCAGTACAGGGCTAGCCCCCTACAATGAGCAGTTCTTC CASTGLAPYNEQFF NA TRBJ2-1 TRBV19 NA
TGTGCCACCAAGGGGGGCAGCCTTATGAACACTGAAGCTTTCTTT CATKGGSLMNTEAFF NA TRBJ1-1 TRBV15 NA
TGTGCCAGCAGCGAAAGTCTTGGGACTAGCGGGAACTACGAGCAGTACTTC CASSESLGTSGNYEQYF NA TRBJ2-7 TRBV11-2 TRBD2
TGTGCCAGTAGTTCGATGTCGGCCGCGGGAGAAAAACTGTTTTTT CASSSMSAAGEKLFF NA TRBJ1-4 TRBV19 NA
TGTGCCAGTAGTTTCCCGGTAGCGGGAACAAACATTCAGTACTTC CASSFPVAGTNIQYF NA TRBJ2-4 TRBV19 TRBD2
TGTGCCAGCAGTGCGACAGGGAACTATGGCTACACCTTC CASSATGNYGYTF NA TRBJ1-2 TRBV6-1 TRBD1
TGTGCCAGCAGCGTGGGGGACAGTCTTAACTATGGCTACACCTTC CASSVGDSLNYGYTF NA TRBJ1-2 TRBV9 TRBD1
TGTGCCAGCAGCTTGGCCGGGATTCAGAACACCGGGGAGCTGTTTTTT CASSLAGIQNTGELFF few TRBJ2-2 TRBV11-3 NA
TGTGCCAGCAGCGGACAGGGACAGTATGGCTACACCTTC CASSGQGQYGYTF NA TRBJ1-2 TRBV6-1 TRBD1
TGTGCCAGCAGCGTAGATCCCGCATCCTACAATGAGCAGTTCTTC CASSVDPASYNEQFF NA TRBJ2-1 TRBV9 NA
TGTGCCAGCAGCTTACAGTGGAGCGGGGGGGCCACAGATACGCAGTATTTT CASSLQWSGGATDTQYF few TRBJ2-3 TRBV11-2 TRBD2
TGTGCCAGCAGCGACACCGGGACAGGGACCTACAATGAGCAGTTCTTC CASSDTGTGTYNEQFF NA TRBJ2-1 TRBV5-4 TRBD1
TGTGCCAGCAGTCCGGGGGGGACAGGGGGCCTCGAGACCCAGTACTTC CASSPGGTGGLETQYF NA TRBJ2-5 TRBV7-2 TRBD1
TGCGCCAGCAGCTTAGACATGGGGGATAGCGCCTACGAGCAGTACTTC CASSLDMGDSAYEQYF NA TRBJ2-7 TRBV4-1 NA
TGTGCCAGCAGCTTAGTAGGTCCCGATATGAACACTGAAGCTTTCTTT CASSLVGPDMNTEAFF few TRBJ1-1 TRBV7-3 NA
TGTGCCAGTAGTACCCGGGGGGGGTCCAATGAGCAGTTCTTC CASSTRGGSNEQFF NA TRBJ2-1 TRBV19 TRBD2
TGCGCCAGCAGCTCAAGTGAGGGACTGAACACTGAAGCTTTCTTT CASSSSEGLNTEAFF few TRBJ1-1 TRBV4-1 NA
TGTGCCAGCAGTGAGTACAGCGGGAGGTTTGGCTACGAGCAGTACTTC CASSEYSGRFGYEQYF once TRBJ2-7 TRBV6-1 TRBD2
TGTGCCTGGAATGTACGCGTGGCAGGCTTTAATGAAAAACTGTTTTTT CAWNVRVAGFNEKLFF NA TRBJ1-4 TRBV30 NA
TGTGCCAGCAGCCAAGGACAGGGTCGCCAGCCCCAGCATTTT CASSQGQGRQPQHF NA TRBJ1-5 TRBV4-2 TRBD1
TGTGCCAGTAGTTTAGGACTTATGAACACCGGGGAGCTGTTTTTT CASSLGLMNTGELFF NA TRBJ2-2 TRBV19 NA
TGTGCCAGCAGCCAAATCGGACAGGGGGTGGCAGATGAGCAGTTCTTC CASSQIGQGVADEQFF NA TRBJ2-1 TRBV7-9 TRBD1
TGTGCCAGCAGCAAAGCGCAGGGAAGGCCGAGCCGTGGCTACACCTTC CASSKAQGRPSRGYTF NA TRBJ1-2 TRBV21-1 NA
TGTGCCAGCAGCTTGGACCCGACTGGCTACACCTTC CASSLDPTGYTF NA TRBJ1-2 TRBV5-6 NA
TGCGCCAGCAGCTTGGACGGGGATTATGGCTACACCTTC CASSLDGDYGYTF NA TRBJ1-2 TRBV5-1 NA
TGTGCCAGCAGTGGGACAGGGAGGCAGCCCCAGCATTTT CASSGTGRQPQHF NA TRBJ1-5 TRBV6-1 TRBD1
TGCGCCAGCAGCTTGGACAACTATGGCTACACCTTC CASSLDNYGYTF NA TRBJ1-2 TRBV5-1 NA
TGTGCCAGCGGAGGGGCTAGCGGGTTTCGGGAGACCCAGTACTTC CASGGASGFRETQYF NA TRBJ2-5 TRBV2 TRBD2
TGTGCCAGCAGTTCAAACGGGGACGTCTGGGGGGACACTGAAGCTTTCTTT CASSSNGDVWGDTEAFF NA TRBJ1-1 TRBV27 NA
TGCGCCAGCTCATGGGAGGGGGCGCATGGAAACACCATATATTTT CASSWEGAHGNTIYF NA TRBJ1-3 TRBV5-1 TRBD1
TGTGCCAGCAGTTTATTAGGGCATGGAGACACTGAAGCTTTCTTT CASSLLGHGDTEAFF NA TRBJ1-1 TRBV6-6 NA
TGTGCCATCACCCCAGGGACTAGCACAGATACGCAGTATTTT CAITPGTSTDTQYF few TRBJ2-3 TRBV10-3 NA